Below are 30 T cell receptor beta chains sequenced from a single sample in a study of CD8 T cells in ankylosing spondylitis. General study findings and limits: Blood from ankylosing spondylitis patients appeared to carry a characteristic roughly eight-variant TCR beta motif.

TCRdb re-called the 5' RACE reads through MiXCR, storing one row per CDR3 protein. Of 700,000 or so distinct CDR3 sequences in the sample, around 17% were seen once. No antigen is known for these receptors. The material sequenced was blood, either unsorted or a sorted T cell fraction (not recorded which). The receptors were sampled from a male donor with ankylosing spondylitis.

This sequence joins TRBV18 and TRBJ1-1; D is unclear. This CDR3 has 15 residues. Trimming took 5 bases from V and 0 from J, leaving 13 bases between them. Germline V gene data show CDR1 as KGHSH and CDR2 as LQKENI. The CDR3: CASSAISGLNTEAFF. CDR3 sequence (DNA): TGTGCCAGCTCAGCAATCTCAGGTCTGAACACTGAAGCTTTCTTT.

This CDR3 reads CASSLGGGLGYTF. As DNA, the CDR3 is TGTGCCAGCAGCTTAGGGGGGGGGCTGGGCTACACCTTC. The V call is TRBV7-2, the J call TRBJ1-2, with D maybe TRBD1 (6 bases). V was shortened by 1 base and J by 8 bases, with 11 bases between the two germline ends. Germline-derived CDR1 and CDR2 are SGHTA and FQGNSA. The CDR3 sequence is 13 residues long. Supplemented by reference TRBV7-2 and TRBJ1-2, the full variable domain reads GAGVSQSPSNKVTEKGKDVELRCDPISGHTALYWYRQSLGQGLEFLIYFQGNSAPDKSGLPSDRFSAERTGGSVSTLTIQRTQQEDSAVYLCASSLGGGLGYTFGSGTRLTVV.

The chain uses TRBV4-3 and TRBJ2-3; D may be TRBD1 or TRBD2 (5 bases each). The V gene's germline CDR1 is LGHNA and CDR2 YSLEER. The CDR3 spans 15 residues. With 0 bases removed from V and 3 bases from J, the gap between germline ends came to 10 bases. For the CDR3, the DNA is TGCGCCAGCAGCCAAGACCAAGAGGGGACAGATACGCAGTATTTT. It yields the protein CASSQDQEGTDTQYF.

There are a few counts of this clonotype. The gene calls are TRBV7-9 and TRBJ1-3; no clear D. V was cut by 5 bases and J by 10 bases, with 9 bases left in between. Germline CDR1 reads SEHNR; CDR2 reads FQNEAQ (reference sequence). The CDR3 runs to 11 residues. CDR3 in amino acids: CASSPGWTIYF. CDR3 sequence (DNA): TGTGCCAGCAGCCCCGGTTGGACCATATATTTT.

The chain is built from TRBV7-2 and TRBJ2-7; tentatively, D is TRBD1 (6 bases). V lost 5 bases, J lost 0 bases, and 20 bases lay in between. Per the germline V gene, CDR1 is SGHTA and CDR2 is FQGNSA. CDR3 length: 17 residues. The CDR3 region is CASSIRGQFFSSYEQYF. The CDR3 region has the DNA TGTGCCAGCAGCATACGCGGACAGTTTTTTAGCTCCTACGAGCAGTACTTC.

Ten or more counts support this clonotype. This chain connects TRBV27 to TRBJ2-1; D uncertain. Trimming shortened V by 5 bases and J by 0 bases, and 5 bases separated the two germline ends. The CDR3 contains 13 residues. Looked up from germline, CDR1 is MNHEY and CDR2 is SMNVEV (reference sequence). CDR3 bases: TGTGCCAGCAGTCTCTTCTCCTACAATGAGCAGTTCTTC. Translation: CASSLFSYNEQFF.

This chain connects TRBV4-2 to TRBJ2-1; the D is unclear. CDR1 and CDR2 from the germline V gene are LGHNA and YNFKEQ. Trimming took off 6 bases at V and 2 bases at J, with 8 bases between the two ends. This CDR3 region has 13 residues. CDR3 in amino acids: CASRPSTYNEQFF. CDR3 coding DNA: TGTGCCAGCAGACCCTCCACCTACAATGAGCAGTTCTTC.

The V call is TRBV20-1, the J call TRBJ2-6; D might be TRBD2 (6 bases). Per the germline V gene, CDR1 is DFQATT and CDR2 is SNEGSKA (reference sequence). The V end lost 6 bases, the J end lost 0 bases, and 12 bases lay between the germline ends. The CDR3 is made up of 15 amino acids. The DNA for the CDR3 is TGCAGTGCAACGGAGGGGAGCTCTGGGGCCAACGTCCTGACTTTC. Translation gives CSATEGSSGANVLTF.

The genes are TRBV12-3 or TRBV12-4 and TRBJ2-7, with 7 bases aligning to TRBD1. J lost 3 bases, V lost 2 bases, and 4 bases had no gene match. The CDR3 totals 14 residues. The chain's CDR3 is CASSLKGQYYEQYF. The CDR3 DNA is TGTGCCAGCAGTTTAAAGGGACAGTACTACGAGCAGTACTTC.

This clonotype was found a few times. V gene TRBV2 combines with J gene TRBJ1-1, with 7 bases fitting TRBD1. This CDR3 comprises 16 residues. The germline gives CDR1 SNHLY, CDR2 FYNNEI. Trimming removed 4 bases from V and 0 bases from J; junction bases left unmatched: 8. The chain's CDR3 is CASSARGRNLNTEAFF. As DNA, the CDR3 is TGTGCCAGCAGTGCAAGGGGGCGAAACCTGAACACTGAAGCTTTCTTT. Variable domain in full (rest from reference TRBV2 and TRBJ1-1): EPEVTQTPSHQVTQMGQEVILRCVPISNHLYFYWYRQILGQKVEFLVSFYNNEISEKSEIFDDQFSVERPDGSNFTLKIRSTKLEDSAMYFCASSARGRNLNTEAFFGQGTRLTVV.

CDR3 amino acids: CASSFAYDGYTF. The CDR3 nucleotides are TGCGCCAGCAGCTTTGCCTATGATGGCTACACCTTC. This chain links TRBV5-1 with TRBJ1-2, with no clear D. Germline V CDR1 and CDR2: SGHRS, YFSETQ. V was cut by 2 bases and J by 6 bases, with 8 bases left in between. The CDR3 runs to 12 residues.

V gene TRBV7-2 combines with J gene TRBJ2-7; a possible D gene is TRBD1 (5 bases). This CDR3 contains 12 residues. Per germline, CDR1 SGHTA and CDR2 FQGNSA. Trimming pared 5 bases from V and 6 bases from J, leaving 11 bases between. As DNA, the CDR3 is TGTGCCAGCAGCCATACCGACAGCGAGCAGTACTTC. Protein sequence: CASSHTDSEQYF. Supplemented by reference TRBV7-2 and TRBJ2-7, the full variable domain reads GAGVSQSPSNKVTEKGKDVELRCDPISGHTALYWYRQSLGQGLEFLIYFQGNSAPDKSGLPSDRFSAERTGGSVSTLTIQRTQQEDSAVYLCASSHTDSEQYFGPGTRLTVT.

The chain combines TRBV29-1 with TRBJ2-7; 7 bases agree with TRBD2. Germline-derived CDR1 and CDR2 are SQVTM and ANQGSEA. The CDR3 is 12 residues long. V dropped 4 bases and J dropped 5; count of bases not matched to a gene: 5. The CDR3 nucleotides read TGCAGCGTTGGCGGGAGTACCCACGAGCAGTACTTC. Translation: CSVGGSTHEQYF.

A few counts support this clonotype. The chain is built from TRBV7-6 and TRBJ2-6, with D uncertain. This CDR3 contains 18 residues. CDR1 is SGHVS, CDR2 FNYEAQ, per germline. V lost 6 bases and J 1 base, leaving 19 bases between the germline ends. As DNA, the CDR3 is TGTGCCAGCAGTCCCACTGGGATAGCCCCTTCTGGGGCCAACGTCCTGACTTTC. Its translation: CASSPTGIAPSGANVLTF.

This clonotype was detected a few times. The chain joins TRBV15 to TRBJ1-5; TRBD1 matches at 7 bases. This CDR3 comprises 16 residues. The V and J ends lost 0 bases and 4 bases, in that order; junction bases with no gene match: 6. Germline V gene sequence: CDR1 LNHNV, CDR2 YYDKDF (reference sequence). The CDR3 region is CATSREWDSLNQPQHF. The CDR3 DNA follows: TGTGCCACCAGCAGAGAATGGGACAGCCTAAATCAGCCCCAGCATTTT.

This clonotype showed up just a few times. The chain has TRBV29-1 and TRBJ2-2, with a weak D call TRBD1 (5 bases). Germline-derived CDR1 and CDR2 are SQVTM and ANQGSEA. The ends were cut back, 4 bases at V and 1 base at J, with 16 bases in the middle. The CDR3 has 16 residues. The CDR3 nucleotides read TGCAGCGTTGTCAGTCCAGGGCTCGGGAACACCGGGGAGCTGTTTTTT. Protein sequence: CSVVSPGLGNTGELFF.

This clonotype has at least ten counts. The CDR3 coding sequence is TGCAGCGTTGAAATCAATGAGCAGTTCTTC. It encodes CSVEINEQFF. V gene TRBV29-1 combines with J gene TRBJ2-1; D remains unclear. Trimming cost V 2 bases and J 6 bases, with 2 bases left between them. The germline V gene has CDR1 SQVTM and CDR2 ANQGSEA. This CDR3 comprises 10 residues.

This clonotype occurred a few times. The V and J genes are TRBV20-1 and TRBJ2-7, with unresolved D. The CDR3 is made up of 14 amino acids. Per germline, CDR1 DFQATT and CDR2 SNEGSKA (reference sequence). Trimming took off 4 bases at V and 3 bases at J, with 16 bases between the two ends. Written as DNA, the CDR3 is TGCAGTGCTAATTGGCAGGATCTGATCTACGAGCAGTACTTC. As protein: CSANWQDLIYEQYF.

This clonotype was detected only a few times. The chain joins TRBV27 to TRBJ2-7; D is undetermined. Deletions cut 3 bases from V and 12 bases from J, with 15 bases between. CDR3 length equals 12 residues. Germline CDR1 and CDR2: MNHEY and SMNVEV (reference sequence). The CDR3 DNA reads TGTGCCAGCAGTTTTATTGGGTCCCCGATGTACTTC. This translates into CASSFIGSPMYF.

This clonotype was detected only a few times. The rearrangement links TRBV6-5 to TRBJ2-1; 9 nucleotides agree with TRBD2. V lost 0 bases, J lost 0 bases, and 6 bases stayed unmatched. CDR1 is MNHEY and CDR2 is SVGAGI in the germline V gene. The CDR3 loop spans 18 amino acids. CDR3 amino acids: CASSYSGLALSSYNEQFF. For the CDR3, the DNA is TGTGCCAGCAGTTACTCGGGACTAGCCCTTTCCTCCTACAATGAGCAGTTCTTC.

The chain links TRBV27 to TRBJ1-4; 7 bases match TRBD1. J was trimmed by 8 bases and V by 6 bases; bases with no gene match: 12. Germline V gives CDR1 MNHEY, CDR2 SMNVEV (reference sequence). The CDR3 is 15 amino acids. The DNA of the CDR3 is TGTGCCAGCAGGATACAGGGGCTCCTGGGGGAAAAACTGTTTTTT. Residues: CASRIQGLLGEKLFF.

This clonotype was recorded a few times. This chain connects TRBV4-1 to TRBJ1-2; possible D gene TRBD1, 5 bases. The CDR3 runs 16 residues. Germline V gives CDR1 MGHRA, CDR2 YSYEKL. Trimming removed 3 bases from V and 4 bases from J, with 18 bases in between. The CDR3 nucleotides read TGCGCCAGCAGCCAGATCGGGACCTCACAGTCCTATGGCTACACCTTC. It yields the protein CASSQIGTSQSYGYTF.

About this clonotype: The junction does not match germline at one end; this may be a read error. The chain couples TRBV29-1 to TRBJ2-3, with D possibly matching TRBD1 (6 bases). Per the germline V gene, CDR1 is SQVTM and CDR2 is ANQGSEA. This CDR3 is 15 amino acids long. CDR3 protein: CSVEDRSKGTDTQYF. The CDR3 region has the DNA TGCAGCGTGGAAGACAGGAGCAAGGGCACAGATACGCAGTATTTT.

This clonotype occurred a few times. The junction departs from germline at one end; a sequencing error may be responsible. The chain has TRBV5-1 and TRBJ1-5; 8 bases map to TRBD1. The germline V gene encodes CDR1 SGHRS and CDR2 YFSETQ. This CDR3 has 15 residues. Here the CDR3 reads CASSPTGDSNQPQHF. The DNA of the CDR3 is TGTGCCAGCAGTCCGACAGGGGATAGCAATCAGCCCCAGCATTTT.

In this sample, this clonotype turned up a few times. The chain uses TRBV4-3 and TRBJ2-3; 15 nucleotides match TRBD2. J gave up 6 bases and V 7 bases, and 8 bases lay outside the gene matches. The CDR3 contains 16 residues. Germline V gives CDR1 LGHNA, CDR2 YSLEER. The CDR3 is CASTPRTSGRGDTQYF. In DNA, the CDR3 is TGCGCCAGCACCCCCAGGACTAGCGGGAGGGGGGATACGCAGTATTTT.

This clonotype was recorded a few times. J is TRBJ2-4 and V is TRBV11-2; perhaps TRBD2 as D (5 bases). V was pared by 5 bases and J by 0 bases, with 20 bases between. Germline V gene sequence: CDR1 SGHAT, CDR2 FQNNGV. This CDR3 region has 18 residues. In nucleotides, the CDR3 is TGTGCCAGCAGCAACTACCTTGACCGACTAATAGCCAAAAACATTCAGTACTTC. Protein product: CASSNYLDRLIAKNIQYF.

The sample holds a few counts of this clonotype. This rearrangement joins TRBV7-2 to TRBJ1-1; 7 positions agree with TRBD1. Trimming took 6 bases from V and 4 from J; bases not matched to a gene: 11. This CDR3 contains 15 residues. CDR1 SGHTA and CDR2 FQGNSA come from the germline V gene. CDR3 protein: CASSLQGVFGTEAFF. As DNA, the CDR3 is TGTGCCAGCAGTTTGCAGGGGGTGTTTGGCACTGAAGCTTTCTTT.

This clonotype occurred a few times. V gene TRBV12-3 or TRBV12-4 combines with J gene TRBJ2-5; no reliable D call. The CDR3 sequence is 15 residues long. With 4 bases removed from V and 5 bases from J, the gap between germline ends came to 17 bases. CDR3 amino acids: CASSSIRAAGETQYF. DNA for the CDR3: TGTGCCAGCAGTTCTATTAGGGCGGCCGGGGAGACCCAGTACTTC.

This clonotype was found a few times. This chain joins TRBV5-1 and TRBJ2-1, with D perhaps TRBD1 (6 bases). Germline CDR1 SGHRS, CDR2 YFSETQ. The CDR3 contains 15 residues. V was trimmed by 0 bases and J by 4 bases, leaving 11 bases between them. The CDR3 DNA sequence: TGCGCCAGCAGCTTGGCAGGACAGCAGTACAATGAGCAGTTCTTC. Translating it yields CASSLAGQQYNEQFF.

J is TRBJ2-3 and V is TRBV2, with TRBD1 matching over 9 bases. After removal of 7 bases from V and 0 bases from J, the junction contained 5 bases not matched to a gene. The CDR3 is 15 amino acids. The germline CDR1 and CDR2 sequences are SNHLY and FYNNEI. The CDR3 sequence: CASIPDRGSTDTQYF. The CDR3 DNA reads TGTGCCAGCATTCCCGACAGGGGGAGCACAGATACGCAGTATTTT.